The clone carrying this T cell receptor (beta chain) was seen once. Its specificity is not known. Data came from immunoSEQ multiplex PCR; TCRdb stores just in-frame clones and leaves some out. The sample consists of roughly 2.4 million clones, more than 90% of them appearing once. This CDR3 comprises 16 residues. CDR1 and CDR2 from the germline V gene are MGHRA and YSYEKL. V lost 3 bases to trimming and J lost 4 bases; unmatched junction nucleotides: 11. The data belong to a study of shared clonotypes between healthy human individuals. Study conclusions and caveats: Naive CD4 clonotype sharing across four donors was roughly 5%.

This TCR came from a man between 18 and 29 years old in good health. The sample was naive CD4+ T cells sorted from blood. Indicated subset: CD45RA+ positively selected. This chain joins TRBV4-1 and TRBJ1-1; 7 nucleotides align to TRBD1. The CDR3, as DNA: TGCGCCAGCAGCCAGGTCACTTTCGACAGGGCCACTGAAGCTTTCTTT. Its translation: CASSQVTFDRATEAFF.